The entry that follows covers one T cell receptor (beta chain) sequence. The data originate from a study of T-cell reconstitution after alpha-beta-depleted transplantation in children. Trimming shortened V by 5 bases and J by 4 bases, and 9 bases separated the two germline ends. The CDR3 is made up of 13 amino acids. Germline V CDR1 and CDR2: SGHRS, YFSETQ. It was with unique molecular identifiers that the TCRbeta library was prepared. Each CDR3 protein is one row after TCRdb ran MiXCR on the PCR reads. This sample carries about 610,000 distinct CDR3 sequences, 10% to 13% of them seen once, and the ten largest clones take about 4%.

The rearrangement uses TRBV5-1 and TRBJ2-2, with no clear D. This sequence originates from a human donor who donated a stem cell graft to a child with acute myeloid leukemia. The source material was PBMCs from the stem cell graft donor, sampled from the stem cell graft. In DNA, the CDR3 is TGCGCCAGCAGTTTGAGTATCACCGGGGAGCTGTTTTTT. Translation: CASSLSITGELFF.